These T cell receptor beta chains were read from a single sample in a study of control samples from healthy donors and cancer patients. Method: immunoSEQ multiplex PCR; TCRdb's copy keeps in-frame clones and lacks some. The sample has 100,000 to 150,000 clones, 85% to 95% seen once; the top ten hold 0.55% to 0.6%. Sequenced: PBMCs. The origin of the receptors is an elderly man with head and neck cancer. The CDR3 runs from the conserved cysteine through the conserved F or W. Each record gives: D gene, clone size, J gene, V gene, CDR3 DNA, CDR3 protein. D genes are given only for firm matches. Some rows mark clone size as missing; the rest say once, few, many or name a class of expanded clone.

NA NA TRBJ1-1 TRBV5-1 TGCGCCAGCAGCTTGGAAAGGGTTACTGAAGCTTTCTTT CASSLERVTEAFF
TRBD1 NA TRBJ1-4 TRBV6-1 TGTGCCAGCAGGATAGACAGGGGGAAACTGTTTTTT CASRIDRGKLFF
NA NA TRBJ1-1 TRBV18 TGTGCCTCCCTAGGGGGGTCTGAAGCTTTCTTT CASLGGSEAFF
NA NA TRBJ1-1 TRBV12-5 TGTGCTAGTGGTTTGGTAGAAGGGTGGACTGAAGCTTTCTTT CASGLVEGWTEAFF
TRBD2 NA TRBJ2-1 TRBV7-6 TGTGCCAGCAGCTTAGTCGGGGGGGACTACTACAATGAGCAGTTCTTC CASSLVGGDYYNEQFF
NA NA TRBJ2-2 TRBV7-2 TGTGCCAGCAGCTTAAGGGCAGGGGCATGGACCGGGGAGCTGTTTTTT CASSLRAGAWTGELFF
NA NA TRBJ2-7 TRBV2 TGTGCCAGCAGTGGGTTTGGGAGCCGGTTAAGGGGCGAGCAGTACTTC CASSGFGSRLRGEQYF
NA NA TRBJ1-1 TRBV6-6 TGTGCCAGCAACCGGATGAACACTGAAGCTTTCTTT CASNRMNTEAFF
NA NA TRBJ2-7 TRBV5-8 TGTGCCAGCAGCTTGGCCAAGGGGCTGGGGAAGCAGTACTTC CASSLAKGLGKQYF
TRBD1 NA TRBJ1-4 TRBV7-8 TGTGCCAGCAGCTTAGTGGGACAGCTTAATGAAAAACTGTTTTTT CASSLVGQLNEKLFF
NA NA TRBJ1-6 TRBV5-1 TGCGCCAGCAGCTTGGGCCAGGGTGGCTCACCCCTCCACTTT CASSLGQGGSPLHF
NA NA TRBJ2-5 TRBV6-5 TGTGCCAGCAGTTACTCGCGGCAGGGTTTGCTGTACTTC CASSYSRQGLLYF
TRBD1 NA TRBJ1-2 TRBV27 TGTGCCAGCAGTTACGGGACAGGCTATAACTATGGCTACACCTTC CASSYGTGYNYGYTF
TRBD1 NA TRBJ1-5 TRBV30 TGTGCCTGGAGTCCCCGGACAGGGGGCGGGCAGCCCCAGCATTTT CAWSPRTGGGQPQHF
NA NA TRBJ1-2 TRBV3-1/TRBV3-2 TGTGCCAGCAGCCAAGATAGAAAGACGGCTAACTATGGCTACACCTTC CASSQDRKTANYGYTF
NA NA TRBJ2-1 TRBV11-3 TGTGCCAGCAGCTTAAATTACCATGAGCAGTTCTTC CASSLNYHEQFF
NA NA TRBJ1-6 TRBV12-3/TRBV12-4 TGTGCCAGCAGTTCGGGACCGGTCACGCCCCTCCACTTT CASSSGPVTPLHF
NA NA TRBJ1-1 TRBV6-5 TGTGCCAGCGGGCAGGGGCTCAACACTGAAGCTTTCTTT CASGQGLNTEAFF
NA NA TRBJ1-1 TRBV6-2/TRBV6-3 TGTGCCAGCAGTGACCGGCTAGGGATAGCTGAAGCTTTCTTT CASSDRLGIAEAFF
TRBD2 many TRBJ2-3 TRBV6-1 TGTGCCAGCAGTGAGGCGAGGAGACTAGCGGTGACAGATACGCAGTATTTT CASSEARRLAVTDTQYF
TRBD1 NA TRBJ2-7 TRBV7-9 TGTGCCAGCAGATCGGACAGGGTTCTCGACGAGCAGTACTTC CASRSDRVLDEQYF
NA NA TRBJ1-5 TRBV19 TGTGCCAGTGATGGAGGGGCTTTCAATCAGCCCCAGCATTTT CASDGGAFNQPQHF
TRBD1 NA TRBJ1-3 TRBV7-9 TGTGCCAGCAGCTCGACAGGGGTAGGAAACACCATATATTTT CASSSTGVGNTIYF
NA NA TRBJ2-2 TRBV3-1/TRBV3-2 TGTGCCAGCAGCCTTGGGGCTGGGGCCGGGGAGCTGTTTTTT CASSLGAGAGELFF
NA NA TRBJ1-2 TRBV18 TGTGCCAGCTCACCACCGTCTATAGACTATGGCTACACCTTC CASSPPSIDYGYTF
TRBD1 once TRBJ1-4 TRBV19 TGTGCCAGTAGTATCCAGACAGGGTTTAATGAAAAACTGTTTTTT CASSIQTGFNEKLFF
NA NA TRBJ1-2 TRBV12-3/TRBV12-4 TGTGCCAGCAGTTTCCGCGGGAAAGGGGGCTACACCTTC CASSFRGKGGYTF
TRBD1 once TRBJ2-7 TRBV11-2 TGTGCCAGCAGTTACCCGACAGGGACCTCCTACGAGCAGTACTTC CASSYPTGTSYEQYF
TRBD1 NA TRBJ1-5 TRBV19 TGTGCCAGTAGTATCTCCGGGACAGGGGGCCTTCAGCCCCAGCATTTT CASSISGTGGLQPQHF
NA NA TRBJ2-5 TRBV5-1 TGCGCCAGCAGCTTGCCCCGGGAAGGCCACCAAGAGACCCAGTACTTC CASSLPREGHQETQYF
NA once TRBJ2-7 TRBV7-9 TGTGCCAGCAGCTTAGTAGGGGAGGGGGTTTACGAGCAGTACTTC CASSLVGEGVYEQYF
TRBD1 NA TRBJ2-7 TRBV6-2/TRBV6-3 TGTGCCAGCAGTTACTCGACAGGGGGCGAGCAGTACTTC CASSYSTGGEQYF
NA NA TRBJ2-7 TRBV7-2 TGTGCCAGCAGCTTGACGCGGACTTACGAGCAGTACTTC CASSLTRTYEQYF
NA NA TRBJ2-5 TRBV5-1 TGCGCCAGCAGCTTGGGTAGGGGCGAGGAGACCCAGTACTTC CASSLGRGEETQYF
NA NA TRBJ2-2 TRBV30 TGTGCCTGGAGTGGTGACACCGGGGAGCTGTTTTTT CAWSGDTGELFF
NA NA TRBJ2-2 TRBV7-9 TGTGCCAGCAGCTTTGTCAGCGGGGAGCTGTTTTTT CASSFVSGELFF
NA NA TRBJ1-2 TRBV5-5 TGTGCCAGCAGCTTATCTCCGGGATCGGAGTACTATGGCTACACCTTC CASSLSPGSEYYGYTF
NA NA TRBJ1-1 TRBV29-1 TGCAGCGTTGAAGAAACCTCCGGGGGGGGCCATGAAGCTTTCTTT CSVEETSGGGHEAFF
TRBD1 NA TRBJ1-2 TRBV5-4 TGTGCCAGCAGCGAGAGGACAGGGCTATCCTATGGCTACACCTTC CASSERTGLSYGYTF
NA NA TRBJ1-3 TRBV6-5 TGTGCCAGCAGACTGTCGGGGGATGGAAACACCATATATTTT CASRLSGDGNTIYF
NA NA TRBJ2-2 TRBV9 TGTGCCAGCAGCGTAGAAAGCGGGCCCCCCACCGGGGAGCTGTTTTTT CASSVESGPPTGELFF
NA NA TRBJ2-6 TRBV5-4 TGTGCCAGCAGCCCCCAACCTGGACGGCGCTCTGGGGCCAACGTCCTGACTTTC CASSPQPGRRSGANVLTF
NA NA TRBJ1-5 TRBV15 TGTGCCACCAGCAGAGGGTTCGGAGGGGCTGGGAGCAATCAGCCCCAGCATTTT CATSRGFGGAGSNQPQHF
NA NA TRBJ2-6 TRBV2 TGTGCCAGCAGTGAAGGGGCTGGGGCCAACGTCCTGACTTTC CASSEGAGANVLTF